These T cell receptor beta chains were read from a single sample in a study of read filtering for tumor transcriptome and immune sequencing. TCRdb passed the reads through MiXCR, listing each CDR3 protein once. The sample has about 62,000 distinct CDR3 sequences; around 19% are singletons. Sequencing was performed on a population of CD138-negative cells sorted from bone marrow. These TCRs come from a donor older than 35 with multiple myeloma. The CDR3 runs from the conserved cysteine through the conserved F or W. Fields, in order: D gene, CDR3 length, J gene, clone size, V gene, CDR3 DNA, CDR3 protein. D genes are given only for firm matches. A clone size is listed for some rows: how often the clone was seen (once, few, many), or a class if it is expanded.

D gene: TRBD1
CDR3 length: 15
J gene: TRBJ2-2
clone size: .
V gene: TRBV12-3/TRBV12-4
CDR3 DNA: TGTGCCAGCAGTAGACAGGGGGTTGGAGTCGGGGAGCCGTTTTTT
CDR3 protein: CASSRQGVGVGEPFF

D gene: TRBD1
CDR3 length: 17
J gene: TRBJ2-2
clone size: many
V gene: TRBV15
CDR3 DNA: TGTGCCACCAGCAGAGGAGGACAGGGGCCTACGCCCGGGGAGCTGTTTTTT
CDR3 protein: CATSRGGQGPTPGELFF

D gene: .
CDR3 length: 15
J gene: TRBJ1-1
clone size: many
V gene: TRBV20-1
CDR3 DNA: TGCAGTGCTAGAGATCAGTGGAGGTCGAACACTGAAGCTTTCTTT
CDR3 protein: CSARDQWRSNTEAFF

D gene: .
CDR3 length: 18
J gene: TRBJ2-3
clone size: many
V gene: TRBV7-8
CDR3 DNA: TGTGCCAGCAGCTTAGCTCCTACTTCCCCAACTAGCACAGATACGCAGTATTTT
CDR3 protein: CASSLAPTSPTSTDTQYF

D gene: .
CDR3 length: 14
J gene: TRBJ1-1
clone size: .
V gene: TRBV6-1
CDR3 DNA: TGTGCAAGCACCGGAGCTCGGGTGAACACTGAAACTTTCTTT
CDR3 protein: CASTGARVNTETFF

D gene: .
CDR3 length: 13
J gene: TRBJ2-7
clone size: many
V gene: TRBV3-1
CDR3 DNA: TGTGCCAGCAGCCACGGCAGCACCTACGAGCAGTACTTC
CDR3 protein: CASSHGSTYEQYF

D gene: TRBD2
CDR3 length: 14
J gene: TRBJ2-1
clone size: medium-sized
V gene: TRBV29-1
CDR3 DNA: TGCAGCGCGGTGCTAGCGGGTTCCTACAATGAGCAGTTCTTC
CDR3 protein: CSAVLAGSYNEQFF

D gene: .
CDR3 length: 15
J gene: TRBJ2-1
clone size: many
V gene: TRBV5-1
CDR3 DNA: TGCGCCAGCAGCTTGAGGCAGGGAGACTACAATGAGCAGTTCTTC
CDR3 protein: CASSLRQGDYNEQFF

D gene: .
CDR3 length: 14
J gene: TRBJ1-5
clone size: .
V gene: TRBV2
CDR3 DNA: TGTGCCAGCAGTGTTTGGACGGGCAATCAGCCCCAGCATTTT
CDR3 protein: CASSVWTGNQPQHF

D gene: TRBD1
CDR3 length: 15
J gene: TRBJ1-2
clone size: many
V gene: TRBV6-5
CDR3 DNA: TGTGCCAGCACCGTGGACAGGGGGCAAGTTGATGGCTACACCTTC
CDR3 protein: CASTVDRGQVDGYTF

D gene: TRBD1
CDR3 length: 15
J gene: TRBJ2-3
clone size: .
V gene: TRBV19
CDR3 DNA: TGTGCCAGTAGACGAGGGGACAGGAGGACAGATACGCAGCGTTTT
CDR3 protein: CASRRGDRRTDTQRF

D gene: .
CDR3 length: 14
J gene: TRBJ1-5
clone size: few
V gene: TRBV6-6
CDR3 DNA: TGTGCCAGCAGTTATGAGGGGGGAAATCAGCCCCAGCATTTT
CDR3 protein: CASSYEGGNQPQHF

D gene: .
CDR3 length: 16
J gene: TRBJ2-6
clone size: many
V gene: TRBV5-1
CDR3 DNA: TGCGCCAGCAGCTTGGATTCTGGGCGAGGGGCCAACGTCCTGACTTTC
CDR3 protein: CASSLDSGRGANVLTF

D gene: TRBD2
CDR3 length: 15
J gene: TRBJ2-2
clone size: many
V gene: TRBV2
CDR3 DNA: TGTGCCAGCAGTGATGGCGGGAGGAACACCGGGGAGCTGTTTTTT
CDR3 protein: CASSDGGRNTGELFF

D gene: TRBD2
CDR3 length: 15
J gene: TRBJ2-3
clone size: many
V gene: TRBV20-1
CDR3 DNA: TGCAGTGCAGCGGGAGGGGGACTTAGCACAGATACGCAGTATTTT
CDR3 protein: CSAAGGGLSTDTQYF

D gene: .
CDR3 length: 15
J gene: TRBJ2-5
clone size: many
V gene: TRBV25-1
CDR3 DNA: TGTGCCAGCAGTGTCTGGGGGGCGGGCCAAGAGACCCAGTACTTC
CDR3 protein: CASSVWGAGQETQYF

D gene: TRBD1
CDR3 length: 13
J gene: TRBJ1-1
clone size: few
V gene: TRBV6-5
CDR3 DNA: TGTGCCAGCAAACACACAGGGGACACTGAAGCTTTCTTT
CDR3 protein: CASKHTGDTEAFF

D gene: .
CDR3 length: 15
J gene: TRBJ2-6
clone size: many
V gene: TRBV19
CDR3 DNA: TGTGCCAGTATTTACAGGGAGTCTGGGGCCAACGTCCTGACTTTC
CDR3 protein: CASIYRESGANVLTF

D gene: TRBD2
CDR3 length: 14
J gene: TRBJ2-3
clone size: .
V gene: TRBV20-1
CDR3 DNA: TGCAGTGCTACCGGGAGGGGGGCCTCAGATACGCAGTATTTT
CDR3 protein: CSATGRGASDTQYF

D gene: .
CDR3 length: 11
J gene: TRBJ1-2
clone size: few
V gene: TRBV12-3/TRBV12-4
CDR3 DNA: TGTGCCAGCAGCCCCGGCTATGGCTACACCTTC
CDR3 protein: CASSPGYGYTF

D gene: TRBD1
CDR3 length: 16
J gene: TRBJ1-6
clone size: once
V gene: TRBV5-1
CDR3 DNA: TGCGCCAGCAGCCCGACCGGGACAGGGGACAATTCACCCCTCCACTTT
CDR3 protein: CASSPTGTGDNSPLHF

D gene: .
CDR3 length: 14
J gene: TRBJ2-7
clone size: .
V gene: TRBV28
CDR3 DNA: TGTGCCAGCGGCCAACTAGGGCTTTCCTACGAGCAGTACTTC
CDR3 protein: CASGQLGLSYEQYF

D gene: TRBD1
CDR3 length: 14
J gene: TRBJ1-2
clone size: many
V gene: TRBV6-5
CDR3 DNA: TGTGCCACCTTACGCGGACAGGGGGCCGTTGGCTACACCTTC
CDR3 protein: CATLRGQGAVGYTF

D gene: .
CDR3 length: 12
J gene: TRBJ1-1
clone size: many
V gene: TRBV20-1
CDR3 DNA: TGCAGTGCTAGTCCGGGGATAACTGAAGCTTTCTTT
CDR3 protein: CSASPGITEAFF

D gene: .
CDR3 length: 14
J gene: TRBJ2-2
clone size: many
V gene: TRBV21-1
CDR3 DNA: TGTGCCAGCGAGAGGACAGGGGTCACCGGGGAGCTGTTTTTT
CDR3 protein: CASERTGVTGELFF

D gene: TRBD1
CDR3 length: 14
J gene: TRBJ2-7
clone size: many
V gene: TRBV20-1
CDR3 DNA: TGCAGTGCTGAACTTTCGACAGGGTCCTACGAGCAGTACTTC
CDR3 protein: CSAELSTGSYEQYF

D gene: TRBD2
CDR3 length: 18
J gene: TRBJ2-1
clone size: many
V gene: TRBV7-9
CDR3 DNA: TGTGCCAGCAGCCCGGGACTAGCGGGAGGATTCTCCTACAATGAGCAGTTCTTC
CDR3 protein: CASSPGLAGGFSYNEQFF

D gene: TRBD1
CDR3 length: 15
J gene: TRBJ1-5
clone size: medium-sized
V gene: TRBV2
CDR3 DNA: TGTGCCAGCACCCCTAGGGGGCCAGGGGATCAGCCCCAGCATTTT
CDR3 protein: CASTPRGPGDQPQHF

D gene: .
CDR3 length: 16
J gene: TRBJ2-5
clone size: many
V gene: TRBV5-4
CDR3 DNA: TGTGCCAGCAAGGCGGGGCCGACCGGTTTGCAAGAGACCCAGTACTTC
CDR3 protein: CASKAGPTGLQETQYF

D gene: .
CDR3 length: 15
J gene: TRBJ2-6
clone size: many
V gene: TRBV28
CDR3 DNA: TGTGCCAGCGTCGGTTCCAGCTCTGGGGCCAACGTCCTGACTTTC
CDR3 protein: CASVGSSSGANVLTF

D gene: .
CDR3 length: 16
J gene: TRBJ2-7
clone size: .
V gene: TRBV5-5
CDR3 DNA: TGTGCCAGCAGCCTGAGCACTGCAGGGGCCTCCTACGAGCAGTACTTC
CDR3 protein: CASSLSTAGASYEQYF

D gene: TRBD2
CDR3 length: 16
J gene: TRBJ2-3
clone size: many
V gene: TRBV5-4
CDR3 DNA: TGTGCCAGCAGCCCTGGCGGGAGGGCGCCCCCAGATACGCAGTATTTT
CDR3 protein: CASSPGGRAPPDTQYF

D gene: TRBD1
CDR3 length: 14
J gene: TRBJ2-2
clone size: many
V gene: TRBV29-1
CDR3 DNA: TGCAGCGTAGAGGACAGGGACTCGACCGGGGAGCTGTTTTTT
CDR3 protein: CSVEDRDSTGELFF

D gene: .
CDR3 length: 15
J gene: TRBJ2-3
clone size: many
V gene: TRBV2
CDR3 DNA: TGTGCCAGCTCTCGGGACTTGCAAACCACAGATACGCAGTATTTT
CDR3 protein: CASSRDLQTTDTQYF

D gene: .
CDR3 length: 10
J gene: TRBJ2-7
clone size: many
V gene: TRBV20-1
CDR3 DNA: TGCAGTCCGGCGTTGAAAGAGCAGTACTTC
CDR3 protein: CSPALKEQYF

D gene: .
CDR3 length: 14
J gene: TRBJ2-5
clone size: many
V gene: TRBV7-3
CDR3 DNA: TGTGCCAGCAGCTTATGCCGCTTCCAAGAGACCCAGTACTTC
CDR3 protein: CASSLCRFQETQYF

D gene: .
CDR3 length: 18
J gene: TRBJ1-4
clone size: many
V gene: TRBV23-1
CDR3 DNA: TGCGCCAGCACCGCCAAAGCCCCCGTACACCCCGCAAATGAAAAACTGTTTTTT
CDR3 protein: CASTAKAPVHPANEKLFF

D gene: TRBD2
CDR3 length: 16
J gene: TRBJ2-3
clone size: many
V gene: TRBV7-2
CDR3 DNA: TGTGCCAGCAGCTCATGGACTAGCGGTTACACAGATACGCAGTATTTT
CDR3 protein: CASSSWTSGYTDTQYF

D gene: .
CDR3 length: 12
J gene: TRBJ2-5
clone size: .
V gene: TRBV11-2
CDR3 DNA: TGTGCCAGCAGCCGCGTCCAGGAGACCCAGTACTTC
CDR3 protein: CASSRVQETQYF

D gene: .
CDR3 length: 13
J gene: TRBJ1-4
clone size: many
V gene: TRBV6-5
CDR3 DNA: TGTGCCAGCAGTTACTCAACTAATGAAAAACTGTTTTTT
CDR3 protein: CASSYSTNEKLFF

D gene: TRBD2
CDR3 length: 15
J gene: TRBJ2-5
clone size: few
V gene: TRBV5-1
CDR3 DNA: TGCGCCAGCAGCCCCGGACTAGCGGGCCGAGAGACCCAGTACTTC
CDR3 protein: CASSPGLAGRETQYF

D gene: .
CDR3 length: 13
J gene: TRBJ1-5
clone size: .
V gene: TRBV19
CDR3 DNA: TGTGCCAGTAGTTCAGGGGGCAATCAGCCCCAGCATTTT
CDR3 protein: CASSSGGNQPQHF

D gene: TRBD2
CDR3 length: 16
J gene: TRBJ2-1
clone size: many
V gene: TRBV9
CDR3 DNA: TGTGCCAGCAGCGTTGGCGGGAGGTCTTCCTACAATGAGCAGTTCTTC
CDR3 protein: CASSVGGRSSYNEQFF

D gene: .
CDR3 length: 16
J gene: TRBJ2-1
clone size: .
V gene: TRBV19
CDR3 DNA: TGTGCCAGTAGTACCCGACAAAAGGGGTCGGTTGGTGAGCAGTTCTTC
CDR3 protein: CASSTRQKGSVGEQFF

D gene: TRBD1
CDR3 length: 16
J gene: TRBJ1-5
clone size: .
V gene: TRBV19
CDR3 DNA: TGTGCCAGTAAGGCGGGGGACAGGGGCGCGGGTCAGCCCCAGCATTTT
CDR3 protein: CASKAGDRGAGQPQHF

D gene: TRBD2
CDR3 length: 16
J gene: TRBJ2-6
clone size: many
V gene: TRBV20-1
CDR3 DNA: TGCAGTGCTATAGCGGGAGGTTTTTCTGGGGCCAACGTCCTGACTTTC
CDR3 protein: CSAIAGGFSGANVLTF

D gene: .
CDR3 length: 14
J gene: TRBJ2-2
clone size: once
V gene: TRBV7-6
CDR3 DNA: TGTGCCAGCAGCTCAGGTGATGGGTCCGGGGAGCTGTTTTTT
CDR3 protein: CASSSGDGSGELFF

D gene: .
CDR3 length: 15
J gene: TRBJ1-5
clone size: .
V gene: TRBV5-1
CDR3 DNA: TGCGCCAGCAGCTTGGACCCAGGTTCCAATCAGCCCCAGCATTTT
CDR3 protein: CASSLDPGSNQPQHF

D gene: .
CDR3 length: 17
J gene: TRBJ2-5
clone size: .
V gene: TRBV4-1
CDR3 DNA: TGCGCCAGCAGCCAAGAAAGAATGGGACAAATACAAGAGACCCAGTACTTC
CDR3 protein: CASSQERMGQIQETQYF